This T cell receptor (beta chain) was obtained from a study of T cell responses to AZD1222 COVID-19 vaccine. Study-wide results and caveats: Repertoire sampling happened only post peak T cell response. White British people made up most donors, females outnumbered males, and clonal diversity was possibly underestimated. Baseline seropositives among AZD1222 recipients totaled only 5 to 7.

V lost 0 bases and J lost 6; bases outside the gene matches: 8. This CDR3 comprises 15 residues. Looked up from germline, CDR1 is SGHTS and CDR2 is YDEGEE. This clone occurred once. The antigen remains undetermined. Some clones are missing from TCRdb's copy, which holds only in-frame ones; the method was immunoSEQ multiplex PCR. The sample carries about 81,000 clones, around 93% recorded once. V and J are TRBV5-8 and TRBJ2-7, with 8 bases aligning to TRBD1. Material: peripheral blood, obtained 28 days after the second AZD1222 dose. The sequence was collected from an adult who received the AZD1222 COVID-19 vaccine. The CDR3 DNA sequence: TGTGCCAGCAGCTTGGGACGGACAGGGTTTTTCGAGCAGTACTTC. Amino acids: CASSLGRTGFFEQYF.